This T cell receptor beta chain was recorded in a study of blood T cell repertoires in COVID-19. Study as a whole: COVID-19 samples, acute and convalescent, were from the United States, Italy and Spain. T cells, B-cell-depleted T cells, or PBMCs provided the cDNA or gDNA that served as material.

Germline CDR1 is MNHNS and CDR2 is SASEGT. Trimming left V 0 bases short and J 7 bases short, with 10 bases between. The CDR3 spans 14 residues. The authors' processing: The authors estimated nucleated cell counts from reference gene primer amplification. The assay was immunoSEQ multiplex PCR, and TCRdb's table has in-frame clones only and misses some. The DNA gave D and trimming, while V, J and clone size come from that table. The sample has about 120,000 clones; roughly 88% are singletons. The genes are TRBV6-1 and TRBJ2-1; possibly TRBD2 for D (5 bases). Sequenced sample: peripheral blood. The TCR comes from a woman in her fifties or sixties with active or convalescent COVID-19. CDR3 coding DNA: TGTGCCAGCAGTGAAGCCCTGGCGGGTAATGAGCAGTTCTTC. Translation gives CASSEALAGNEQFF.